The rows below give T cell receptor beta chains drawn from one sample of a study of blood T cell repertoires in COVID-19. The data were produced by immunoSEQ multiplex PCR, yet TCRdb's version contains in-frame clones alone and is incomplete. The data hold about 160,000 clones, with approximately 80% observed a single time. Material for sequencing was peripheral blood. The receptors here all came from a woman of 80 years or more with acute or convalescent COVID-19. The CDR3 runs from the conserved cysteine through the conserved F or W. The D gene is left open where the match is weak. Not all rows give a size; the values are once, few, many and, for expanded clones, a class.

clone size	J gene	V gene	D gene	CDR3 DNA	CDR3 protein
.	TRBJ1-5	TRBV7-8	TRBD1	TGTGCCAGCAGCCAAGGCGACAGGGCCAGCAATCAGCCCCAGCATTTT	CASSQGDRASNQPQHF
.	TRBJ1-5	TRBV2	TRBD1	TGTGCCAGCAGTGGACAGGGGGTCTTCAATCAGCCCCAGCATTTT	CASSGQGVFNQPQHF
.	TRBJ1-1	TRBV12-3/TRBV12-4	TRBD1	TGTGCCAGCAGTTTAGGACAGGGGACTGAAGCTTTCTTT	CASSLGQGTEAFF
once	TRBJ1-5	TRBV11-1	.	TGTGCCAGCAGCGCAAGCGGGAATCAGCCCCAGCATTTT	CASSASGNQPQHF
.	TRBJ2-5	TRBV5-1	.	TGCGCCAGCAGCTTGGCCGGGGGCCAAGAGACCCAGTACTTC	CASSLAGGQETQYF
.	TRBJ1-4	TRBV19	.	TGTGCCAGTAGTACAGGGTTTACAACTAATGAAAAACTGTTTTTT	CASSTGFTTNEKLFF
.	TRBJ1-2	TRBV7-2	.	TGTGCCAGCAGCTTAGTTAATGGCTACACCTTC	CASSLVNGYTF
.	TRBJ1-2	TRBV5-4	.	TGTGCCAGCAGCTTGAGCTTAACGGGGTCGGGGAGTGGCTACACCTTC	CASSLSLTGSGSGYTF
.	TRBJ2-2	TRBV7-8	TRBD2	TGTGCCAGCACGAGCGGGAGATCGGCCGGGGAGCTGTTTTTT	CASTSGRSAGELFF
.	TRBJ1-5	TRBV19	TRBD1	TGTGCCAGTAGTCCAGGGACAGGGAGGAATGGACAGCCCCAGCATTTT	CASSPGTGRNGQPQHF
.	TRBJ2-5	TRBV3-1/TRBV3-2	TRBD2	TGTGCCAGCAGCCGAATCAGCGGGAAATACAAAGAGACCCAGTACTTC	CASSRISGKYKETQYF
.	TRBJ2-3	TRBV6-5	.	TGTGCCAGCAGTTGGAGGGCCCAGTATGACACAGATACGCAGTATTTT	CASSWRAQYDTDTQYF
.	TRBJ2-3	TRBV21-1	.	TGTGCCAGCAGCAAAGTAGGAGGCGGGAGGGCCAGAGATACGCAGTATTTT	CASSKVGGGRARDTQYF
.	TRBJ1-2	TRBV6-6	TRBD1	TGTGCCAGCAGTTCCGCCCGGGACAGGCATAGCTATGGCTACACCTTC	CASSSARDRHSYGYTF
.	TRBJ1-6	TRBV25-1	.	TGTGCCAGCAGAGGAGAGGGAAATTCACCCCTCCACTTT	CASRGEGNSPLHF
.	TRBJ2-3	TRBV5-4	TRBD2	TGTGCCAGCAGCTTGGCTAGCGGAGGCACAGATACGCAGTATTTT	CASSLASGGTDTQYF
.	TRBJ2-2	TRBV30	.	TGTGCCTGGAGCCTTCCGGGGGAAGGCACCGGGGAGCTGTTTTTT	CAWSLPGEGTGELFF
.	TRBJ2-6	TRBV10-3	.	TGTGCCATCAGACAGGGAGCCTTCTCTGGGGCCAACGTCCTGACTTTC	CAIRQGAFSGANVLTF
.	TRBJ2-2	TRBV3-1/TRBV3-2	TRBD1	TGTGCCAGCAGCTTTAGGGACAGGGGGCTCGGGGAGCTGTTTTTT	CASSFRDRGLGELFF
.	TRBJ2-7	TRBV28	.	TGTGCCAGCAACCCCGTACAGGTCGGCGAGCAGTACTTC	CASNPVQVGEQYF
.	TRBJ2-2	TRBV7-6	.	TGTGCCAGCAGCTTACAGAGCAGGGAGAACACCGGGGAGCTGTTTTTT	CASSLQSRENTGELFF
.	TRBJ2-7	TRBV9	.	TGTGCCAGCAGCCCAAGACTGGAGGTCTACGAGCAGTACTTC	CASSPRLEVYEQYF
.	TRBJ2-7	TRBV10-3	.	TGTGCCATCAGTGAGAGGAGCTCCGAGCAGTACTTC	CAISERSSEQYF
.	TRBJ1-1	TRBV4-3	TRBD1	TGCGCCAGCAGCCAAGCCGACAGGGACCCGAACACTGAAGCTTTCTTT	CASSQADRDPNTEAFF
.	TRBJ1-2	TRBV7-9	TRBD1	TGTGCCAGCAGCACCAGACAGGGGTATGGCTACACCTTC	CASSTRQGYGYTF
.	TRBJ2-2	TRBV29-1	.	TGCAGCGTTCGACCCGGACACCTCGCGAACACCGGGGAGCTGTTTTTT	CSVRPGHLANTGELFF